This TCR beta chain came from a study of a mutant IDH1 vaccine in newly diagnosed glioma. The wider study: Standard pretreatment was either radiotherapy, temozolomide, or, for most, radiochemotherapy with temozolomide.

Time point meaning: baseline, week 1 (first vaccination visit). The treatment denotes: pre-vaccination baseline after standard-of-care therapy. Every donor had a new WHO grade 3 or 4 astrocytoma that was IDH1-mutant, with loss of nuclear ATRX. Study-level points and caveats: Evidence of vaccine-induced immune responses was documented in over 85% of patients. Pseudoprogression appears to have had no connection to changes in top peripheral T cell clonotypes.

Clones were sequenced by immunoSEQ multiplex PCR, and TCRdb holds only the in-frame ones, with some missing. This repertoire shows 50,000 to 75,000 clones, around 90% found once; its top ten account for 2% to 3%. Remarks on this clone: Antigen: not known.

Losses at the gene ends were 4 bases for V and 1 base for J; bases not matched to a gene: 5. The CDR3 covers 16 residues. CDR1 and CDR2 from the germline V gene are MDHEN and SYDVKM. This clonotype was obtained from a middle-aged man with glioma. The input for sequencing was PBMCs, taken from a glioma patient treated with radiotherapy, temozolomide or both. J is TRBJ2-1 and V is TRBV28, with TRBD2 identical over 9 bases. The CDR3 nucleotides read TGTGCCAGCAGTTCCCTAGCGGGACGGTCCTACAATGAGCAGTTCTTC. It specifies CASSSLAGRSYNEQFF.